A single sample is the source of the 29 T cell receptor beta chains below, sequenced in a study of blood T cell repertoires in COVID-19. Libraries were prepared by immunoSEQ multiplex PCR; TCRdb keeps only in-frame clonotypes and omits some of them. The table has about 290,000 clones, under 90% seen once. The sequencing input was peripheral blood. The receptor source for this set is a woman in her twenties or thirties with COVID-19, enrolled during active disease.

The V call is TRBV27, the J call TRBJ1-2; D remains unclear. CDR3 size: 14 residues. The germline V gene has CDR1 MNHEY and CDR2 SMNVEV (reference sequence). V shed 3 bases and J shed 2 bases, with 10 bases lying between them. For the CDR3, the DNA is TGTGCCAGCAGTTTCACGTATAGCAACTATGGCTACACCTTC. This translates into CASSFTYSNYGYTF.

The chain couples TRBV19 to TRBJ1-1; D unclear. Trimming removed 1 base from V and 1 base from J, with 10 bases in between. Germline V gene lookup returns CDR1 LNHDA and CDR2 SQIVND (reference sequence). This CDR3 contains 15 residues. CDR3 protein: CASSIGIRGNTEAFF. DNA for the CDR3: TGTGCCAGTAGTATAGGTATCCGGGGGAACACTGAAGCTTTCTTT.

The rearrangement links TRBV6-4 to TRBJ2-7; no clear D. The CDR3 has 13 residues. Deletions cut 5 bases from V and 4 bases from J, with 12 bases between. The germline gives CDR1 MRHNA, CDR2 SNTAGT. In nucleotides, the CDR3 is TGTGCCAGCAGTACCGGTACTTTTTACGAGCAGTACTTC. It yields the protein CASSTGTFYEQYF.

The CDR3 DNA follows: TGTGCCAGCACTAGGACTCTACAAGAGACCCAGTACTTC. Protein sequence: CASTRTLQETQYF. J is TRBJ2-5 and V is TRBV6-4; D may be TRBD2 (5 bases). Germline values: CDR1 MRHNA, CDR2 SNTAGT. V was pared by 7 bases and J by 2 bases, with 11 bases between. The CDR3 extends over 13 amino acids.

The CDR3 DNA reads TGTGCCAGCAGCCAGGGACACACCTCTAACACCGGGGAGCTGTTTTTT. Protein sequence: CASSQGHTSNTGELFF. This sequence joins TRBV3-1 (or the pseudogene TRBV3-2) and TRBJ2-2, with a tentative D call TRBD1 (6 bases). CDR1 is LGHDT, CDR2 YNNKEL, per germline (reference sequence). Trimming stripped 3 bases from V and 2 bases from J, with 13 bases between. The CDR3 sequence is 16 residues long.

The chain combines TRBV6-1 with TRBJ1-6; no definite D call. Trimming stripped 0 bases from V and 4 bases from J, with 7 bases between. CDR3 size: 15 residues. Germline-derived CDR1 and CDR2 are MNHNS and SASEGT. The CDR3 spells CASSEAWRYNSPLHF. DNA for the CDR3: TGTGCCAGCAGTGAAGCGTGGAGATATAATTCACCCCTCCACTTT.

The V gene is TRBV7-8, the J gene TRBJ1-1; 8 nucleotides line up with TRBD1. Germline-derived CDR1 and CDR2 are SGHVS and FQNEAQ. The CDR3 contains 15 residues. With V trimmed by 5 bases and J by 3 bases, 8 bases remained unmatched. The CDR3 DNA sequence: TGTGCCAGCAGCCTTTGGACAGGGAGATACACTGAAGCTTTCTTT. Translated, it gives CASSLWTGRYTEAFF.

The gene calls are TRBV15 and TRBJ1-2; 9 nucleotides align to TRBD1. The V segment lost 4 bases and the J segment 5 bases; nucleotides outside the gene matches: 14. The CDR3 consists of 17 residues. CDR1 and CDR2 (germline): LNHNV, YYDKDF (reference sequence). CDR3 amino acids: CATSTRDRAQIRYGYTF. In DNA form, the CDR3 reads TGTGCCACCAGCACCCGGGACAGGGCCCAAATCCGTTATGGCTACACCTTC.

The J gene is TRBJ2-3, the V gene TRBV3-1 (or the pseudogene TRBV3-2), with 7 nucleotides matching TRBD2. V shed 0 bases and J 0 bases; nucleotides not matched to a gene: 6. This CDR3 comprises 17 residues. Germline-derived CDR1 and CDR2 are LGHDT and YNNKEL (reference sequence). CDR3: CASSQESSGMSTDTQYF. CDR3 nucleotides: TGTGCCAGCAGCCAAGAAAGCAGCGGGATGAGCACAGATACGCAGTATTTT.

This clone showed up just a few times. The V gene is TRBV12-5, the J gene TRBJ1-3, with a tentative D call TRBD1 (6 bases). Germline V CDR1 and CDR2: LGHNT, FRNRAP. There are 17 residues in the CDR3. The V end lost 4 bases, the J end lost 0 bases, and 16 bases lay between the germline ends. For the CDR3, the DNA is TGTGCTAGTGGTTCTGCCGTTGGGGGGGCCTCTGGAAACACCATATATTTT. Protein: CASGSAVGGASGNTIYF. Full variable domain (missing parts from reference TRBV12-5 and TRBJ1-3): DARVTQTPRHKVTEMGQEVTMRCQPILGHNTVFWYRQTMMQGLELLAYFRNRAPLDDSGMPKDRFSAEMPDATLATLKIQPSEPRDSAVYFCASGSAVGGASGNTIYFGEGSWLTVV.

J is TRBJ2-7 and V is TRBV6-5; 8 nucleotides line up with TRBD2. With V trimmed by 5 bases and J by 6 bases, 9 bases remained unmatched. CDR1 is MNHEY and CDR2 is SVGAGI in the germline V gene. This CDR3 spans 14 amino acids. The DNA for the CDR3 is TGTGCCAGCAGTCGAGCGGGGGCGGGAGTCGAGCAGTACTTC. The encoded protein is CASSRAGAGVEQYF.

This chain uses TRBV5-4 with TRBJ1-1; 9 nucleotides line up with TRBD1. Looked up from germline, CDR1 is SGHNT and CDR2 is YYREEE (reference sequence). There are 14 residues in the CDR3. With V trimmed by 4 bases and J by 2 bases, 3 bases remained unmatched. The CDR3 protein is CASSTTGGNTEAFF. CDR3 nucleotides: TGTGCCAGCAGCACCACAGGGGGCAACACTGAAGCTTTCTTT.

This clone was picked up many times. The gene calls are TRBV6-5 and TRBJ1-5; 10 bases match TRBD1. Germline CDR1 MNHEY, CDR2 SVGAGI. The V gene end was trimmed by 4 bases and the J gene end by 5 bases; junction bases not matched to a gene: 5. The CDR3 has 15 amino acids. The CDR3 loop is CASSCDRGPDQPQHF. In DNA, the CDR3 is TGTGCCAGCAGTTGTGACAGGGGGCCCGATCAGCCCCAGCATTTT.

The chain uses TRBV5-6 and TRBJ1-5; 8 bases are a match to TRBD1. Germline trimming cut 4 bases from V and 7 bases from J; bases unmatched to any gene: 10. The CDR3 consists of 15 residues. Germline CDR1 reads SGHDT; CDR2 reads YYEEEE. The CDR3 nucleotides are TGTGCCAGCAGCCTCGCAGGGGGCGGTGGGCAGCCCCAGCATTTT. It yields the protein CASSLAGGGGQPQHF.

The rearrangement uses TRBV10-1 and TRBJ1-2; D is unresolved. V was trimmed by 9 bases and J by 0 bases, leaving 17 bases between them. This CDR3 comprises 15 residues. The germline gives CDR1 WNHNN, CDR2 SYGVQD (reference sequence). CDR3 bases: TGCGCCAGAATCCCACCCCGAGCGGCTAACTATGGCTACACCTTC. It encodes CARIPPRAANYGYTF.

CDR3 sequence reads: CASSLELSGTSYNEQFF. CDR3 DNA: TGTGCCAGCAGCCTCGAACTCTCCGGGACTTCCTACAATGAGCAGTTCTTC. The chain recombines TRBV7-9 with TRBJ2-1; possibly TRBD2 for D (6 bases). The V gene lost 5 bases and the J gene lost 1 base, with 18 bases spanning the gap. Germline V gives CDR1 SEHNR, CDR2 FQNEAQ (reference sequence). This CDR3 region has 17 residues.

The chain recombines TRBV2 with TRBJ1-2, with D perhaps TRBD1 (5 bases). Germline assignment: CDR1 SNHLY and CDR2 FYNNEI. V gave up 4 bases and J gave up 8 bases, with 23 bases separating them. The CDR3 is made up of 16 amino acids. The CDR3 DNA follows: TGTGCCAGCAGTGTCTATGTCATTTGGACGGAGGGGGGCTACACCTTC. It translates to CASSVYVIWTEGGYTF.

This clone has just a few counts. The V call is TRBV19, the J call TRBJ1-2, with D maybe TRBD1 (5 bases). Germline loops: CDR1 LNHDA, CDR2 SQIVND (reference sequence). The V end was cut by 5 bases, the J end by 4 bases, with 11 bases between. The CDR3 has 13 residues. The CDR3 DNA reads TGTGCCAGTAGTTTTCAGGGCCCCTATGGCTACACCTTC. It yields the protein CASSFQGPYGYTF. Filled out from reference TRBV19 and TRBJ1-2, the complete variable domain reads DGGITQSPKYLFRKEGQNVTLSCEQNLNHDAMYWYRQDPGQGLRLIYYSQIVNDFQKGDIAEGYSVSREKKESFPLTVTSAQKNPTAFYLCASSFQGPYGYTFGSGTRLTVV.

The genes are TRBV7-9 and TRBJ1-2; D is perhaps TRBD1 (5 bases). The CDR3 runs 15 residues. Germline V gene sequence: CDR1 SEHNR, CDR2 FQNEAQ (reference sequence). V dropped 5 bases and J dropped 4 bases, with 17 bases sitting between them. CDR3: CASSPTGASIYGYTF. The CDR3 nucleotides are TGTGCCAGCAGCCCAACAGGCGCTTCAATCTATGGCTACACCTTC.

This clone was counted only a few times. V is TRBV4-1 and J is TRBJ1-5; 7 bases are shared with TRBD1. Trimming at V came to 3 bases and at J to 0 bases, leaving 2 bases not matched to a gene. Germline CDR1 reads MGHRA; CDR2 reads YSYEKL. The CDR3 length is 15 residues. CDR3 amino acids: CASSQTGFSNQPQHF. As DNA, the CDR3 is TGCGCCAGCAGCCAGACAGGGTTTAGCAATCAGCCCCAGCATTTT.

The gene calls are TRBV6-1 and TRBJ2-3, with 7 bases that match TRBD2. V was clipped by 1 base and J by 4 bases; unmatched bases: 2. This CDR3 comprises 14 residues. From germline, CDR1 is MNHNS and CDR2 SASEGT. For the CDR3, the DNA is TGTGCCAGCAGTGAAGGGGGGGGATCAGATACGCAGTATTTT. This encodes CASSEGGGSDTQYF.

This clone was picked up one time. The rearrangement joins TRBV6-5 to TRBJ2-4; a weak D match, TRBD2 (6 bases). CDR1 is MNHEY, CDR2 SVGAGI, per germline. The ends were cut back, 6 bases at V and 0 bases at J, with 12 bases in the middle. CDR3 size: 15 residues. CDR3 region: CASRGLTLAKNIQYF. CDR3 in DNA: TGTGCCAGCAGGGGACTTACACTAGCCAAAAACATTCAGTACTTC.

This clone was seen once. V usage is TRBV6-5 and J usage is TRBJ2-3, with TRBD1 matching over 9 bases. Germline V CDR1 and CDR2: MNHEY, SVGAGI. The CDR3 has 15 amino acids. Trimming cost V 5 bases and J 3 bases; bases outside gene matches: 6. The CDR3 coding sequence is TGTGCCAGCAGTCCGACAGGGGGAAAAACAGATACGCAGTATTTT. It codes for CASSPTGGKTDTQYF.

Regarding this clone: This specimen includes other DNA sequences encoding the same CDR3. The chain joins TRBV5-1 to TRBJ1-1; possible D gene TRBD1, 5 bases. Germline CDR1 and CDR2: SGHRS and YFSETQ. CDR3 length equals 12 residues. V gave up 3 bases and J gave up 6 bases, with 9 bases separating them. The CDR3 DNA is TGCGCCAGCAGCTCCCAGGGTGCTGAAGCTTTCTTT. Translated: CASSSQGAEAFF.

V is TRBV11-3 and J is TRBJ2-1; D is perhaps TRBD2 (5 bases). This CDR3 comprises 14 residues. The V gene lost 5 bases and the J gene lost 6 bases, with 14 bases spanning the gap. Germline V gene lookup returns CDR1 SGHNT and CDR2 YENEEA. The CDR3 sequence: CASSPAGAGNEQFF. The CDR3 DNA reads TGTGCCAGCAGCCCCGCGGGTGCGGGCAATGAGCAGTTCTTC.

The CDR3: CASSQDRLAGGVQFF. The CDR3 nucleotides are TGTGCCAGCAGCCAAGATCGCCTAGCGGGGGGCGTCCAGTTCTTC. This chain connects TRBV4-2 to TRBJ2-1, with 11 bases identical to TRBD2. CDR1 and CDR2 from the germline V gene are LGHNA and YNFKEQ. V gave up 0 bases and J gave up 13 bases; unmatched junction bases: 8. The CDR3 loop spans 15 amino acids.

The genes are TRBV21-1 and TRBJ2-1; the listed D gene, TRBD1, was not tested against the DNA. TRBV21-1 is a pseudogene. The length of the CDR3 is 14 residues. CDR3 protein: CASSLGGSYNEQFF. The CDR3 DNA follows: TGTGCCAGCAGCTTAGGGGGCTCCTACAATGAGCAGTTCTTC.

This clone was counted a single time. The CDR3 DNA sequence: TGTGCCAGCAGCTTAGTGGGGACAGGGGGCGGTTACACTGAAGCTTTCTTT. The encoded protein is CASSLVGTGGGYTEAFF. This rearrangement joins TRBV7-8 to TRBJ1-1, with TRBD1 matching over 12 bases. The CDR3 is 17 amino acids. Germline CDR1 is SGHVS and CDR2 is FQNEAQ. V was clipped by 1 base and J by 3 bases; unmatched bases: 6. Full variable domain (rest looked up from reference TRBV7-8 and TRBJ1-1): GAGVSQSPRYKVAKRGQDVALRCDPISGHVSLFWYQQALGQGPEFLTYFQNEAQLDKSGLPSDRFFAERPEGSVSTLKIQRTQQEDSAVYLCASSLVGTGGGYTEAFFGQGTRLTVV.

The chain employs TRBV19 and TRBJ1-2, with a weak D call TRBD1 (5 bases). CDR3 length: 11 amino acids. The V gene's germline CDR1 is LNHDA and CDR2 SQIVND (reference sequence). Trimming removed 6 bases at V and 5 bases at J, with 7 bases between. CDR3 loop: CASRGPYGYTF. CDR3 in DNA: TGTGCCAGTAGGGGGCCGTATGGCTACACCTTC. Using reference TRBV19 and TRBJ1-2 for the parts outside the CDR3, the full variable domain is DGGITQSPKYLFRKEGQNVTLSCEQNLNHDAMYWYRQDPGQGLRLIYYSQIVNDFQKGDIAEGYSVSREKKESFPLTVTSAQKNPTAFYLCASRGPYGYTFGSGTRLTVV.